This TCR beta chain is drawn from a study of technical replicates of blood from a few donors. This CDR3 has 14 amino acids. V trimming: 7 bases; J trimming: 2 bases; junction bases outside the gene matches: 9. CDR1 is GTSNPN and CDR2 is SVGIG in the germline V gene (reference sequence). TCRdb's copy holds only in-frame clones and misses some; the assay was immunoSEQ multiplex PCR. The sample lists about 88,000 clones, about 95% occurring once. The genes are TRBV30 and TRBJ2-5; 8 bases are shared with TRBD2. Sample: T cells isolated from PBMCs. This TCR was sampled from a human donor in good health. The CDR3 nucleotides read TGTGCCTCCACAACTAGCGGATCACAAGAGACCCAGTACTTC. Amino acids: CASTTSGSQETQYF.